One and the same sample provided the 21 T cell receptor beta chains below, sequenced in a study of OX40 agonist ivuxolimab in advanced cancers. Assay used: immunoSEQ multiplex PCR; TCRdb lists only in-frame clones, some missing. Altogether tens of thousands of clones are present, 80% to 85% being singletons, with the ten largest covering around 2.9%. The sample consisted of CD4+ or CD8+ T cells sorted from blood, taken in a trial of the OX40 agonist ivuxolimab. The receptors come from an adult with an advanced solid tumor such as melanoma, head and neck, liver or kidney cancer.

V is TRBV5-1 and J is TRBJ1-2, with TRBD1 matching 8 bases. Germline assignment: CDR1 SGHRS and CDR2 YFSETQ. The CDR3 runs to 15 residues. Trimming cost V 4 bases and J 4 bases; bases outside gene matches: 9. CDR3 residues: CASSPMAGQAYGYTF. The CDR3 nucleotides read TGCGCCAGCAGCCCCATGGCGGGACAGGCCTATGGCTACACCTTC.

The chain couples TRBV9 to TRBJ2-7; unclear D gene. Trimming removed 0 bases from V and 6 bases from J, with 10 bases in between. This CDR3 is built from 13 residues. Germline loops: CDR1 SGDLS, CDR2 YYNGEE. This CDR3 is CASSVGSQGEQYF. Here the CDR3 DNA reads TGTGCCAGCAGCGTAGGGTCCCAAGGCGAGCAGTACTTC.

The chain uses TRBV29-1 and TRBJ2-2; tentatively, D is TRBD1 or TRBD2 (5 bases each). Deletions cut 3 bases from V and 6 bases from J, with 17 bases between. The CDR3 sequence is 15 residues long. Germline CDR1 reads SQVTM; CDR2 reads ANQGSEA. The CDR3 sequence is CSVEDGAGLAGELFF. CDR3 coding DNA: TGCAGCGTTGAGGACGGGGCCGGGCTTGCCGGGGAGCTGTTTTTT.

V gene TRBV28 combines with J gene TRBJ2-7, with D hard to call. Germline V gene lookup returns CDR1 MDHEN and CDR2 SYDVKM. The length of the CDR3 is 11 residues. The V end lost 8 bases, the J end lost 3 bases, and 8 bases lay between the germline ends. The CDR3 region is CASGQNYEQYF. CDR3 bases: TGTGCCAGCGGGCAAAACTACGAGCAGTACTTC.

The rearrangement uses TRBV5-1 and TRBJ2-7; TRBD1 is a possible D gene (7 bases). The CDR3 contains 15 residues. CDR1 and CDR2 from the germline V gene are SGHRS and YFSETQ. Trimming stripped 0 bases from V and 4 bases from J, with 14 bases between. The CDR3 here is CASSLAGGQLYEQYF. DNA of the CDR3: TGCGCCAGCAGCTTGGCCGGGGGACAGTTGTACGAGCAGTACTTC.

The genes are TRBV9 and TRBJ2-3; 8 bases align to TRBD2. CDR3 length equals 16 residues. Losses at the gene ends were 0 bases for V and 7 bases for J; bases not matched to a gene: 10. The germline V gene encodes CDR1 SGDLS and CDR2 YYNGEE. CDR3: CASSVVGSGVGYTQYF. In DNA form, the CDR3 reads TGTGCCAGCAGCGTAGTTGGTAGCGGGGTGGGATATACGCAGTATTTT.

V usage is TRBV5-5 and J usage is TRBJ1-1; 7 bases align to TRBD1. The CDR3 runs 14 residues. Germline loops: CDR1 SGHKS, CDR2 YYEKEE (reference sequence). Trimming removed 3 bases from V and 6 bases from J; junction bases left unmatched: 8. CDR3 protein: CASSWGTALAEAFF. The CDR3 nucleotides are TGTGCCAGCAGCTGGGGGACAGCGCTGGCTGAAGCTTTCTTT.

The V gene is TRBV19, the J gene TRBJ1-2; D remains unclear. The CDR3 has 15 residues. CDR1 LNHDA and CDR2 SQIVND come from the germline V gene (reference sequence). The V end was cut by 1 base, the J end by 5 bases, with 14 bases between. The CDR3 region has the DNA TGTGCCAGTAGTATAGGCAGATCACAAGCTTATGGCTACACCTTC. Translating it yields CASSIGRSQAYGYTF.

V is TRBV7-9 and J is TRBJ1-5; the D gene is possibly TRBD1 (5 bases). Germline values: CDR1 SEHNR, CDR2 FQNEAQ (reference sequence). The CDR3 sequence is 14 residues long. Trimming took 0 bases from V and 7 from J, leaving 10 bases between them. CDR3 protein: CASSLAGVNQPQHF. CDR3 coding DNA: TGTGCCAGCAGCTTAGCGGGGGTGAACCAGCCCCAGCATTTT.

The CDR3 region is CASSFQTGTTDTQYF. The CDR3, as DNA: TGTGCCAGCAGCTTTCAGACCGGGACCACAGATACGCAGTATTTT. The rearrangement links TRBV7-9 to TRBJ2-3; D assignment may be TRBD1 or TRBD2 (5 bases each). The CDR3 length is 15 residues. The V and J ends lost 3 bases and 2 bases respectively, with 12 bases between them. Germline values: CDR1 SEHNR, CDR2 FQNEAQ (reference sequence).

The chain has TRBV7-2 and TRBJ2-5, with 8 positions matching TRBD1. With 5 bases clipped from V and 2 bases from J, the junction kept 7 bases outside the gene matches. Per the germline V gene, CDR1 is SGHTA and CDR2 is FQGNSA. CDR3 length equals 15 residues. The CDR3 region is CASSLWTGPQETQYF. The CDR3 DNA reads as TGTGCCAGCAGCCTATGGACAGGGCCTCAAGAGACCCAGTACTTC.

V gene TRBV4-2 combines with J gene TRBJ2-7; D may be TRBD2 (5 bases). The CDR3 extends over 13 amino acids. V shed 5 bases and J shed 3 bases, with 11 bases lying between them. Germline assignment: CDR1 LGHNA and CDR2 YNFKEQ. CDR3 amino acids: CASSLPGNYEQYF. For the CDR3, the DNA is TGTGCCAGCAGCTTGCCGGGGAACTACGAGCAGTACTTC.

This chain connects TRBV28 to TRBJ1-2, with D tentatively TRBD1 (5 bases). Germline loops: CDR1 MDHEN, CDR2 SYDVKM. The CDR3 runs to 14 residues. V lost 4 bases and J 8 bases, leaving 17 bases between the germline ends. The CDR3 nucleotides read TGTGCCAGCAGTTCGTTACTGGGGGGTCTAGGCTACACCTTC. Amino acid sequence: CASSSLLGGLGYTF.

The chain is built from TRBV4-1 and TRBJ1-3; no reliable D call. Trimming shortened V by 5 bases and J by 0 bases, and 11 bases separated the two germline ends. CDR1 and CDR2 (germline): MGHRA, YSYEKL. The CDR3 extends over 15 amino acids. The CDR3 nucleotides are TGCGCCAGCAGCAAGGGCGGGGACTCTGGAAACACCATATATTTT. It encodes CASSKGGDSGNTIYF.

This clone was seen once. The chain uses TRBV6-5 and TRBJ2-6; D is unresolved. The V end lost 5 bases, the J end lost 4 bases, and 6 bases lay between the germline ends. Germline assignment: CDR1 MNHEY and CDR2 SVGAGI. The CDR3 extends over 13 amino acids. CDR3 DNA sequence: TGTGCCAGCAGTCTGGAAGGGGCCAACGTCCTGACTTTC. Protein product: CASSLEGANVLTF.

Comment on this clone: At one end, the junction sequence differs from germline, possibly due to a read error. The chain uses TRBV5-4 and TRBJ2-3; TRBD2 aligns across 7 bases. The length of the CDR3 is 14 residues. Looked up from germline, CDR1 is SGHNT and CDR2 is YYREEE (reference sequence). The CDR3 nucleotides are TGCGCCAGCAGCCAAAGCGGGGGCACAGATACGCAGTATTTT. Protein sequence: CASSQSGGTDTQYF.

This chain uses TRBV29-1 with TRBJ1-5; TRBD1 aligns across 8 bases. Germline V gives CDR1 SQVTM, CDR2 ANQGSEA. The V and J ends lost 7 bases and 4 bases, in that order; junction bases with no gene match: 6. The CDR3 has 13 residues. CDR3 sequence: CSARQGANQPQHF. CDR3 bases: TGCAGCGCTCGTCAGGGGGCGAATCAGCCCCAGCATTTT.

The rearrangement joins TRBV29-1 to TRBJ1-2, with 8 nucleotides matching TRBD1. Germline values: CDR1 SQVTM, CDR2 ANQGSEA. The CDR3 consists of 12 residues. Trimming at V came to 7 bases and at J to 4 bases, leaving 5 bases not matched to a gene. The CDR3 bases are TGCAGCGGGAAGACAGGGGCCTATGGCTACACCTTC. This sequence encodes CSGKTGAYGYTF.

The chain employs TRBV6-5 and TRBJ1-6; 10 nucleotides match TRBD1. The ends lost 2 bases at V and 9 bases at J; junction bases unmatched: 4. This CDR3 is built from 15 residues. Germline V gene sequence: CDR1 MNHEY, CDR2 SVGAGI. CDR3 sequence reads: CASSYGQGVVSPLHF. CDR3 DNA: TGTGCCAGCAGTTACGGACAGGGGGTGGTTTCACCCCTCCACTTT.

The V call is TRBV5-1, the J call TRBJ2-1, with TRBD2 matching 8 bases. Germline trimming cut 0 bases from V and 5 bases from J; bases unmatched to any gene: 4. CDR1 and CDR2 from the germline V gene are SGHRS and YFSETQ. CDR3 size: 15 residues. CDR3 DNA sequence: TGCGCCAGCAGCTTGGGTAGCGGGGATCACAATGAGCAGTTCTTC. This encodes CASSLGSGDHNEQFF.

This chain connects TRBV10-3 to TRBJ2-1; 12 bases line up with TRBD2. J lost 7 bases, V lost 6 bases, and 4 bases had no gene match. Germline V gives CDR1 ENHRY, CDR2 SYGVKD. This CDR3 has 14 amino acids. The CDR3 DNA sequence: TGTGCCATCAGGACTAGCGGGGGTTGGAATGAGCAGTTCTTC. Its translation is CAIRTSGGWNEQFF.